Shown below are 3 T cell receptor beta chains from a single sample sequenced in a study of cytomegalovirus exposure and HLA in healthy donors. The protocol was immunoSEQ multiplex PCR, while the TCRdb copy is restricted to in-frame clones and leaves out a portion. The data hold some 150,000 clones, with around 84% observed a single time. The sequencing input was PBMCs. These receptors were collected from a human donor in good health.

The rearrangement joins TRBV14 to TRBJ1-2; 9 nucleotides align to TRBD1. The ends lost 5 bases at V and 5 bases at J; junction bases unmatched: 6. Germline-derived CDR1 and CDR2 are SGHDN and FVKESK. CDR3 length equals 14 residues. The CDR3 DNA sequence: TGTGCCAGCAGCTGGACCGGGACAGGGTATGGCTACACCTTC. Translation: CASSWTGTGYGYTF.

The chain recombines TRBV6-5 with TRBJ1-1, with a possible D match to TRBD1 (6 bases). CDR3 length: 14 amino acids. Germline-derived CDR1 and CDR2 are MNHEY and SVGAGI. Trimming pared 0 bases from V and 5 bases from J, leaving 10 bases between. DNA for the CDR3: TGTGCCAGCAGTTACTCGCAGGGGTGGACTGAAGCTTTCTTT. Translating gives CASSYSQGWTEAFF.

CDR3 in amino acids: CASSQQGSSTDTQYF. DNA for the CDR3: TGCGCCAGCAGCCAACAGGGGTCTAGCACAGATACGCAGTATTTT. The chain employs TRBV5-1 and TRBJ2-3; TRBD1 aligns across 7 bases. The CDR3 runs to 15 residues. V lost 4 bases, J lost 0 bases, and 5 bases stayed unmatched. Germline-derived CDR1 and CDR2 are SGHRS and YFSETQ.